A selection of T cell receptor beta chains follows, all from one sample in a study of a mutant IDH1 vaccine in newly diagnosed glioma. Repertoires were generated with immunoSEQ multiplex PCR, while TCRdb's copy carries only in-frame clones and drops some. The repertoire holds under 65,000 clones, with 65% to 80% as singletons. The sequences come from PBMCs, collected from a glioma patient treated with radiotherapy, temozolomide or both. The receptors originated from a woman aged 40 to 50 with glioma. Both conserved end residues are part of each CDR3. Each record gives: J gene, clone size, V gene, D gene, CDR3 DNA, CDR3 protein. D genes are given only for firm matches. Clone size, where shown, is once, few, many, or a class for clones that have expanded.

j_gene: TRBJ2-3; abundance: .; v_gene: TRBV7-8; d_gene: .; CDR3nt: TGTGCCAGCGAGCGGCCGGGAGCTTATACGCAGTATTTT; CDR3aa: CASERPGAYTQYF
j_gene: TRBJ2-5; abundance: .; v_gene: TRBV7-9; d_gene: TRBD1; CDR3nt: TGTGCCAGTCTACCCACCGGGACAGGGGGTTTAGAGACCCAGTACTTC; CDR3aa: CASLPTGTGGLETQYF
j_gene: TRBJ2-7; abundance: .; v_gene: TRBV6-5; d_gene: .; CDR3nt: TGTGCCAGCAGCCCCGGACATCCGAGGGACGAGCAGTACTTC; CDR3aa: CASSPGHPRDEQYF
j_gene: TRBJ1-1; abundance: .; v_gene: TRBV9; d_gene: .; CDR3nt: TGTGCCAGCAGCGTAGGCACGCCTTCTGCTGAAGCTTTCTTT; CDR3aa: CASSVGTPSAEAFF
j_gene: TRBJ2-3; abundance: .; v_gene: TRBV7-2; d_gene: TRBD2; CDR3nt: TGTGCCAGCAGCTTTAGACCAGCGGGGATCACAGATACGCAGTATTTT; CDR3aa: CASSFRPAGITDTQYF
j_gene: TRBJ1-2; abundance: .; v_gene: TRBV13; d_gene: .; CDR3nt: TGTGCCAGCAGCTTATTGTGGGGAGGTGGCTACACCTTC; CDR3aa: CASSLLWGGGYTF
j_gene: TRBJ1-5; abundance: .; v_gene: TRBV6-5; d_gene: .; CDR3nt: TGTGCCAGCAGTCGGGAAAGCAATCAGCCCCAGCATTTT; CDR3aa: CASSRESNQPQHF
j_gene: TRBJ2-3; abundance: .; v_gene: TRBV7-3; d_gene: .; CDR3nt: TGTGCCAGCAGTCAGGACCCGGCGGGCTCAGATACGCAGTATTTT; CDR3aa: CASSQDPAGSDTQYF
j_gene: TRBJ1-2; abundance: .; v_gene: TRBV6-5; d_gene: .; CDR3nt: TGTGCCAGCAGTACCCCACAGGGTGGCTACACCTTC; CDR3aa: CASSTPQGGYTF
j_gene: TRBJ2-2; abundance: medium-sized; v_gene: TRBV6-5; d_gene: .; CDR3nt: TGTGCCAGCAGTCAATTCACCGGGGAGCTGTTTTTT; CDR3aa: CASSQFTGELFF
j_gene: TRBJ2-7; abundance: once; v_gene: TRBV7-8; d_gene: TRBD1; CDR3nt: TGTGCCAGCAGCTTAGCGGAGGGACAGGGTCCCCTCTCCTACGAGCAGTACTTC; CDR3aa: CASSLAEGQGPLSYEQYF
j_gene: TRBJ2-1; abundance: .; v_gene: TRBV6-5; d_gene: .; CDR3nt: TGTGCCAGCAGGGACTCGGATTACAATGAGCAGTTCTTC; CDR3aa: CASRDSDYNEQFF
j_gene: TRBJ2-5; abundance: few; v_gene: TRBV20-1; d_gene: .; CDR3nt: TGCAGTGCTAGAGATCAAGAGACCCAGTACTTC; CDR3aa: CSARDQETQYF
j_gene: TRBJ1-3; abundance: .; v_gene: TRBV7-6; d_gene: .; CDR3nt: TGTGCCAGCAGCCCCTACCAGGGCGTAGGAAACACCATATATTTT; CDR3aa: CASSPYQGVGNTIYF
j_gene: TRBJ1-2; abundance: .; v_gene: TRBV9; d_gene: TRBD1; CDR3nt: TGTGCCAGCAGCGTAGACGCCATTTCCGGGACAGGGAACTATGGCTACACCTTC; CDR3aa: CASSVDAISGTGNYGYTF
j_gene: TRBJ1-2; abundance: .; v_gene: TRBV6-1; d_gene: .; CDR3nt: TGTGCCAGCAGCCAAATGAGGGGGGACAAAAGGAACACCTTC; CDR3aa: CASSQMRGDKRNTF
j_gene: TRBJ1-2; abundance: .; v_gene: TRBV7-2; d_gene: TRBD1; CDR3nt: TGTGCCAGCAGCCGGCCCCTGGGACAGGGGATCTATGGCTACACCTTC; CDR3aa: CASSRPLGQGIYGYTF
j_gene: TRBJ2-7; abundance: .; v_gene: TRBV10-3; d_gene: .; CDR3nt: TGTGCCATCAGTACAGAAAAGAGGCCCAGGCACGAGCAGTACTTC; CDR3aa: CAISTEKRPRHEQYF
j_gene: TRBJ1-2; abundance: .; v_gene: TRBV29-1; d_gene: .; CDR3nt: TGCAGCGTTGACGGGGGTTCTGGCTACACCTTC; CDR3aa: CSVDGGSGYTF
j_gene: TRBJ2-3; abundance: .; v_gene: TRBV10-2; d_gene: TRBD2; CDR3nt: TGCGCCAGCAGCCAGGGACTAGCGGGGGTGGTAGATACGCAGTATTTT; CDR3aa: CASSQGLAGVVDTQYF
j_gene: TRBJ2-7; abundance: .; v_gene: TRBV9; d_gene: .; CDR3nt: TGTGCCAGCAGCCTCCAGGGGGGCTCCTACGAGCAGTACTTC; CDR3aa: CASSLQGGSYEQYF
j_gene: TRBJ1-1; abundance: .; v_gene: TRBV7-3; d_gene: .; CDR3nt: TGTGCCAGCAGCTTCGGAGGGTGGACTGAAGCTTTCTTT; CDR3aa: CASSFGGWTEAFF
j_gene: TRBJ2-5; abundance: .; v_gene: TRBV4-3; d_gene: TRBD2; CDR3nt: TGCGCCAGCAGCCCACGTGTAGCGGGTCTCCAAGAGACCCAGTACTTC; CDR3aa: CASSPRVAGLQETQYF
j_gene: TRBJ2-2; abundance: few; v_gene: TRBV6-5; d_gene: .; CDR3nt: TGTGCCAGCAGTTCCCAATCGAACACCGGGGAGCTGTTTTTT; CDR3aa: CASSSQSNTGELFF
j_gene: TRBJ1-1; abundance: few; v_gene: TRBV13; d_gene: .; CDR3nt: TGTGCCAGCATTACCTGGCGGCAGGGGAGGTTGAACACTGAAGCTTTCTTT; CDR3aa: CASITWRQGRLNTEAFF
j_gene: TRBJ2-7; abundance: .; v_gene: TRBV5-8; d_gene: .; CDR3nt: TGTGCCAGCAGCTTCCGGGACGATAGGTACGAGCAGTACTTC; CDR3aa: CASSFRDDRYEQYF
j_gene: TRBJ2-2; abundance: .; v_gene: TRBV7-2; d_gene: .; CDR3nt: TGTGCCAGCAGCTTAGATACCGGGGAGCTGTTTTTT; CDR3aa: CASSLDTGELFF
j_gene: TRBJ2-7; abundance: .; v_gene: TRBV2; d_gene: .; CDR3nt: TGTGCCAGCAGTGGACACCCCTCGGCCGTTGACGAGCAGTACTTC; CDR3aa: CASSGHPSAVDEQYF
j_gene: TRBJ1-2; abundance: .; v_gene: TRBV15; d_gene: TRBD1; CDR3nt: TGTGCCACCAGCACGGGACAGGCTCAGGCGGATGGCTACACCTTC; CDR3aa: CATSTGQAQADGYTF
j_gene: TRBJ2-5; abundance: .; v_gene: TRBV7-7; d_gene: .; CDR3nt: TGTGCTAGCAGCTTAGTCGGGACCCGAGGAGAGACCCAGTACTTC; CDR3aa: CASSLVGTRGETQYF
j_gene: TRBJ2-2; abundance: .; v_gene: TRBV10-3; d_gene: .; CDR3nt: TGTGCCACCGAAAACACCGGGGAGCTGTTTTTT; CDR3aa: CATENTGELFF
j_gene: TRBJ1-1; abundance: .; v_gene: TRBV30; d_gene: .; CDR3nt: TGTGCCTGGAGGGTCAGAAGGAACACTGAAGCTTTCTTT; CDR3aa: CAWRVRRNTEAFF
j_gene: TRBJ1-1; abundance: few; v_gene: TRBV4-3; d_gene: TRBD1; CDR3nt: TGCGCCAGCAGCGCGTACCCGGGACAGGGGGCAGGCACTGAAGCTTTCTTT; CDR3aa: CASSAYPGQGAGTEAFF
j_gene: TRBJ1-6; abundance: .; v_gene: TRBV6-5; d_gene: .; CDR3nt: TGTGCCAGCAGTTTGTCCGGGAATTCACCCCTCCACTTT; CDR3aa: CASSLSGNSPLHF
j_gene: TRBJ1-1; abundance: .; v_gene: TRBV7-2; d_gene: .; CDR3nt: TGTGCCAGCAGCGGCCAGAGGGGGGCTTTCTTT; CDR3aa: CASSGQRGAFF
j_gene: TRBJ1-5; abundance: .; v_gene: TRBV4-1; d_gene: TRBD1; CDR3nt: TGCGCCAGCGGAGTTGACAGGGGGAGATATCAGCCCCAGCATTTT; CDR3aa: CASGVDRGRYQPQHF
j_gene: TRBJ1-1; abundance: .; v_gene: TRBV25-1; d_gene: .; CDR3nt: TGTGCCAGCAGGGCAGGGGTTCACACTGAAGCTTTCTTT; CDR3aa: CASRAGVHTEAFF
j_gene: TRBJ2-5; abundance: .; v_gene: TRBV5-1; d_gene: .; CDR3nt: TGCGCCAGCAGCTCCGGCTCCCTTCTGGAGACCCAGTACTTC; CDR3aa: CASSSGSLLETQYF
j_gene: TRBJ2-3; abundance: .; v_gene: TRBV12-5; d_gene: TRBD2; CDR3nt: TGTGCTAGTGGTATAGCGGGGGGAAGCACAGATACGCAGTATTTT; CDR3aa: CASGIAGGSTDTQYF
j_gene: TRBJ1-3; abundance: .; v_gene: TRBV19; d_gene: .; CDR3nt: TGTGCCAGTAGTCCCTCCTACTCTGGAAACACCATATATTTT; CDR3aa: CASSPSYSGNTIYF
j_gene: TRBJ1-1; abundance: .; v_gene: TRBV30; d_gene: .; CDR3nt: TGTGCCTGGAGTGTAGTTGCGGACACTGAAGCTTTCTTT; CDR3aa: CAWSVVADTEAFF
j_gene: TRBJ1-2; abundance: .; v_gene: TRBV5-1; d_gene: .; CDR3nt: TGCGCCAGCAGCTTTAGAGGTTCTAACTATGGCTACACCTTC; CDR3aa: CASSFRGSNYGYTF
j_gene: TRBJ1-1; abundance: .; v_gene: TRBV2; d_gene: TRBD1; CDR3nt: TGTGCCAGCAGTGGCCTTCAGGGGGTGGGCGGCACTGAAGCTTTCTTT; CDR3aa: CASSGLQGVGGTEAFF
j_gene: TRBJ2-2; abundance: .; v_gene: TRBV9; d_gene: TRBD2; CDR3nt: TGTGCCAGCAGCGCGGGGGGTGTATCCACCGGGGAGCTGTTTTTT; CDR3aa: CASSAGGVSTGELFF
j_gene: TRBJ2-3; abundance: .; v_gene: TRBV10-1; d_gene: TRBD2; CDR3nt: TGCGCCAGCAGTGAATCCCGTCAGACTAGCGGTTCTAGCACAGATACGCAGTATTTT; CDR3aa: CASSESRQTSGSSTDTQYF
j_gene: TRBJ1-1; abundance: .; v_gene: TRBV4-2; d_gene: TRBD1; CDR3nt: TGTGCCAGCAGCCAAGTGAGGCAGGGGGCGCGTGGGGCTTTCTTT; CDR3aa: CASSQVRQGARGAFF
j_gene: TRBJ1-2; abundance: .; v_gene: TRBV5-1; d_gene: TRBD1; CDR3nt: TGCGCCAGCAGCTTGGCCCCCCAGGGGGGTTCCTATGGCTACACCTTC; CDR3aa: CASSLAPQGGSYGYTF
j_gene: TRBJ1-5; abundance: .; v_gene: TRBV6-5; d_gene: .; CDR3nt: TGTGCCAGCAGTTTCGGGACGGGTGGAGGGCCCCAGCATTTT; CDR3aa: CASSFGTGGGPQHF
j_gene: TRBJ1-4; abundance: .; v_gene: TRBV4-3; d_gene: .; CDR3nt: TGCGCCAGCAGCCGAGGAAGAATGGGTCTTGGTGAAAAACTGTTTTTT; CDR3aa: CASSRGRMGLGEKLFF
j_gene: TRBJ1-2; abundance: .; v_gene: TRBV18; d_gene: .; CDR3nt: TGTGCCAGCTCACCCCAGGACAGTTATGGCTACACCTTC; CDR3aa: CASSPQDSYGYTF
j_gene: TRBJ2-5; abundance: .; v_gene: TRBV15; d_gene: .; CDR3nt: TGTGCCACCAGCAAGGGCTCGGAGACCCAGTACTTC; CDR3aa: CATSKGSETQYF